The clone carrying this T cell receptor (beta chain) was seen a few times. Time point described: persistent/refractory GD, antithyroid drugs over 5 years with positive TRAb. There was RNA extracted from PBMCs, and the TCR library was made from it. Patients of an endocrinology department in Xi'an, China, were included. For TCR beta, libraries came from iRepertoire HTBI primers and Arm-PCR of CDR3 regions. One entry per CDR3 protein results from TCRdb running MiXCR on the multiplex PCR reads. The table has about 660,000 distinct CDR3 sequences, around 30% seen once. The sample originates from a study of regulatory T cells in long-lasting Graves disease. The germline gives CDR1 SGHTA, CDR2 FQGNSA. The CDR3 extends over 12 amino acids. V shed 3 bases and J shed 8 bases, with 8 bases lying between them.

Sequencing used peripheral blood mononuclear cells (PBMCs), obtained when the disease was refractory, from a patient treated with antithyroid drugs. This clonotype originated in a female donor with Graves disease. This rearrangement joins TRBV7-2 to TRBJ2-1; possibly TRBD1 for D (6 bases). The CDR3 spells CASSFRGDEQFF. The CDR3 bases are TGTGCCAGCAGCTTCAGGGGCGATGAGCAGTTCTTC.